This is a list of T cell receptor beta chains from one sample in a study of beta chain features in type 1 diabetes. Profiling relied on immunoSEQ multiplex PCR, and the TCRdb table lists in-frame clones only, not all of them. The sample has fewer than 650,000 clones; around 16% are singletons. Sequenced: naive CD4+ T cells from blood. The source is a man in his late teens or twenties in good health. Each CDR3 is given with its conserved first and last residue. Each record gives: CDR3 protein, CDR3 DNA, clone size, D gene, J gene, V gene. D genes are given only for firm matches. The listing skips clone size in some rows; elsewhere it reads once, few, many or a size class.

CDR3aa: CASRRERYEQYF; CDR3nt: TGTGCCAGCAGGCGGGAGCGGTACGAGCAGTACTTC; abundance: -; d_gene: TRBD2; j_gene: TRBJ2-7; v_gene: TRBV6-5
CDR3aa: CALQTSVGDTQYF; CDR3nt: TGTGCCTTGCAGACTAGCGTCGGAGATACGCAGTATTTT; abundance: -; d_gene: TRBD2; j_gene: TRBJ2-3; v_gene: TRBV10-3
CDR3aa: CASSESRGGTTDTQYF; CDR3nt: TGTGCCAGCAGTGAATCACGCGGGGGAACCACAGATACGCAGTATTTT; abundance: few; d_gene: TRBD2; j_gene: TRBJ2-3; v_gene: TRBV25-1
CDR3aa: CASSQTSLNYEQYF; CDR3nt: TGTGCCAGCTCACAGACCTCCCTCAATTACGAGCAGTACTTC; abundance: few; d_gene: -; j_gene: TRBJ2-7; v_gene: TRBV18
CDR3aa: CASSPRDRGKSGETQYF; CDR3nt: TGTGCCAGCAGCCCTCGGGACAGGGGGAAGTCAGGGGAGACCCAGTACTTC; abundance: few; d_gene: TRBD1; j_gene: TRBJ2-5; v_gene: TRBV7-6
CDR3aa: CASSLYRARGANVLTF; CDR3nt: TGTGCCAGCAGCTTATACAGGGCCCGTGGGGCCAACGTCCTGACTTTC; abundance: -; d_gene: -; j_gene: TRBJ2-6; v_gene: TRBV7-3
CDR3aa: CASSRDSNSNQPQHF; CDR3nt: TGTGCCAGCAGCCGGGACAGTAATAGCAATCAGCCCCAGCATTTT; abundance: few; d_gene: TRBD1; j_gene: TRBJ1-5; v_gene: TRBV7-2
CDR3aa: CASSLAGAGLNTEAFF; CDR3nt: TGTGCCAGCAGCTTAGCCGGGGCAGGATTGAACACTGAAGCTTTCTTT; abundance: -; d_gene: -; j_gene: TRBJ1-1; v_gene: TRBV7-2
CDR3aa: CSVEARLDQETQYF; CDR3nt: TGCAGCGTTGAAGCGCGACTAGACCAAGAGACCCAGTACTTC; abundance: -; d_gene: -; j_gene: TRBJ2-5; v_gene: TRBV29-1
CDR3aa: CASSLPGQRIDTQYF; CDR3nt: TGTGCCAGCAGCTTACCGGGACAGCGCATAGACACCCAGTACTTC; abundance: few; d_gene: TRBD1; j_gene: TRBJ2-5; v_gene: TRBV7-6
CDR3aa: CASSPRVLETQYF; CDR3nt: TGTGCCAGCTCACCACGGGTACTAGAGACCCAGTACTTC; abundance: few; d_gene: -; j_gene: TRBJ2-5; v_gene: TRBV18
CDR3aa: CASSSGADRRDTQYF; CDR3nt: TGTGCCAGCTCATCAGGAGCAGACCGAAGGGATACGCAGTATTTT; abundance: -; d_gene: -; j_gene: TRBJ2-3; v_gene: TRBV18
CDR3aa: CASRVNGANVLTF; CDR3nt: TGCGCCAGCAGGGTAAATGGGGCCAACGTCCTGACTTTC; abundance: few; d_gene: -; j_gene: TRBJ2-6; v_gene: TRBV5-1
CDR3aa: CASSLLSTPEAFF; CDR3nt: TGTGCCAGCAGTTTACTCTCCACCCCTGAAGCTTTCTTT; abundance: few; d_gene: -; j_gene: TRBJ1-1; v_gene: TRBV27
CDR3aa: CAISQLTGSNQPQHF; CDR3nt: TGTGCCATCAGTCAGCTGACAGGGAGCAATCAGCCCCAGCATTTT; abundance: few; d_gene: TRBD1; j_gene: TRBJ1-5; v_gene: TRBV10-3
CDR3aa: CASSPDQGARYEQYF; CDR3nt: TGTGCCAGCAGCCCAGACCAGGGGGCACGGTACGAGCAGTACTTC; abundance: few; d_gene: TRBD1; j_gene: TRBJ2-7; v_gene: TRBV9
CDR3aa: CASSPGTAYNQPQHF; CDR3nt: TGTGCCAGCAGCCCCGGGACAGCATACAATCAGCCCCAGCATTTT; abundance: -; d_gene: TRBD1; j_gene: TRBJ1-5; v_gene: TRBV6-5
CDR3aa: CASSRGQLETQYF; CDR3nt: TGTGCCAGCAGCCGCGGACAGCTCGAGACCCAGTACTTC; abundance: few; d_gene: -; j_gene: TRBJ2-5; v_gene: TRBV7-3
CDR3aa: CSEKTGSTEAFF; CDR3nt: TGCAGCGAAAAGACAGGATCCACTGAAGCTTTCTTT; abundance: few; d_gene: -; j_gene: TRBJ1-1; v_gene: TRBV29-1
CDR3aa: CASSLTGAVLEAFF; CDR3nt: TGCGCCAGCAGCTTGACCGGGGCAGTACTTGAAGCTTTCTTT; abundance: -; d_gene: -; j_gene: TRBJ1-1; v_gene: TRBV5-1
CDR3aa: CASSPDRTPNYGYTF; CDR3nt: TGTGCCAGCTCACCCGATCGGACACCTAACTATGGCTACACCTTC; abundance: few; d_gene: -; j_gene: TRBJ1-2; v_gene: TRBV18
CDR3aa: CASSLDNNYGYTF; CDR3nt: TGTGCCAGCAGCTTGGACAATAACTATGGCTACACCTTC; abundance: few; d_gene: -; j_gene: TRBJ1-2; v_gene: TRBV7-2
CDR3aa: CASEGRATDTQYF; CDR3nt: TGTGCCAGCGAGGGGAGGGCCACAGATACGCAGTATTTT; abundance: -; d_gene: TRBD2; j_gene: TRBJ2-3; v_gene: TRBV6-6
CDR3aa: CASSPIFGKETQYF; CDR3nt: TGTGCCAGCAGCCCTATCTTCGGGAAAGAGACCCAGTACTTC; abundance: -; d_gene: -; j_gene: TRBJ2-5; v_gene: TRBV11-2
CDR3aa: CASSLARTGGRYTQYF; CDR3nt: TGTGCCAGCAGCTTAGCGAGGACAGGGGGTCGATATACGCAGTATTTT; abundance: -; d_gene: TRBD1; j_gene: TRBJ2-3; v_gene: TRBV7-2
CDR3aa: CASSAPGGTDTQYF; CDR3nt: TGTGCCAGCAGCGCCCCAGGGGGGACAGATACGCAGTATTTT; abundance: few; d_gene: -; j_gene: TRBJ2-3; v_gene: TRBV4-2
CDR3aa: CASSGTGARPQETQYF; CDR3nt: TGTGCCAGCAGCGGGACAGGGGCGCGACCTCAAGAGACCCAGTACTTC; abundance: few; d_gene: TRBD1; j_gene: TRBJ2-5; v_gene: TRBV7-2
CDR3aa: CASSLGRGTKETQYF; CDR3nt: TGTGCCAGCAGCTTAGGGCGGGGAACGAAAGAGACCCAGTACTTC; abundance: -; d_gene: -; j_gene: TRBJ2-5; v_gene: TRBV7-9
CDR3aa: CAISVTGDQETQYF; CDR3nt: TGTGCCATCAGTGTGACAGGGGACCAAGAGACCCAGTACTTC; abundance: -; d_gene: TRBD1; j_gene: TRBJ2-5; v_gene: TRBV10-3
CDR3aa: CASSLQGPPLAGAVFF; CDR3nt: TGTGCCAGCAGCTTACAGGGGCCCCCCTTAGCGGGGGCGGTGTTTTTT; abundance: few; d_gene: TRBD2; j_gene: TRBJ2-2; v_gene: TRBV7-3
CDR3aa: CSVEGTMGGNTIYF; CDR3nt: TGCAGCGTTGAGGGGACGATGGGGGGAAACACCATATATTTT; abundance: few; d_gene: -; j_gene: TRBJ1-3; v_gene: TRBV29-1
CDR3aa: CASSEGNAYNEQFF; CDR3nt: TGTGCTAGCAGCGAAGGTAATGCCTACAATGAGCAGTTCTTC; abundance: few; d_gene: -; j_gene: TRBJ2-1; v_gene: TRBV7-7
CDR3aa: CASSRTEVYGYTF; CDR3nt: TGTGCCAGCTCACGCACAGAAGTCTATGGCTACACCTTC; abundance: few; d_gene: -; j_gene: TRBJ1-2; v_gene: TRBV18
CDR3aa: CASSLLAPAFF; CDR3nt: TGTGCCAGCAGTCTTCTTGCCCCGGCTTTCTTT; abundance: few; d_gene: -; j_gene: TRBJ1-1; v_gene: TRBV28
CDR3aa: CSVARTGGYEQYF; CDR3nt: TGCAGCGTTGCGAGGACAGGGGGCTACGAGCAGTACTTC; abundance: -; d_gene: TRBD1; j_gene: TRBJ2-7; v_gene: TRBV29-1
CDR3aa: CASSAPGTGSSYEQYF; CDR3nt: TGTGCCAGCAGCGCCCCCGGGACTGGGAGCTCCTACGAGCAGTACTTC; abundance: few; d_gene: -; j_gene: TRBJ2-7; v_gene: TRBV9
CDR3aa: CASSLQGARETQYF; CDR3nt: TGTGCCAGCAGCCTACAGGGGGCACGAGAGACCCAGTACTTC; abundance: -; d_gene: TRBD1; j_gene: TRBJ2-5; v_gene: TRBV7-3
CDR3aa: CASSLTADGSNQPQHF; CDR3nt: TGTGCCAGCAGTTTGACTGCCGACGGTAGCAATCAGCCCCAGCATTTT; abundance: -; d_gene: -; j_gene: TRBJ1-5; v_gene: TRBV6-5
CDR3aa: CASSYHLKFTEAFF; CDR3nt: TGTGCCAGCAGTTACCACCTCAAATTCACTGAAGCTTTCTTT; abundance: -; d_gene: -; j_gene: TRBJ1-1; v_gene: TRBV6-5
CDR3aa: CASSQVRREVAKNIQYF; CDR3nt: TGCGCCAGCAGCCAAGTCCGTCGTGAGGTAGCCAAAAACATTCAGTACTTC; abundance: -; d_gene: -; j_gene: TRBJ2-4; v_gene: TRBV4-1
CDR3aa: CASSWVDGYASSGANVLTF; CDR3nt: TGTGCCAGCAGTTGGGTCGATGGCTACGCGAGCTCTGGGGCCAACGTCCTGACTTTC; abundance: few; d_gene: -; j_gene: TRBJ2-6; v_gene: TRBV27
CDR3aa: CATQGYQRSDTQYF; CDR3nt: TGTGCCACCCAGGGCTATCAAAGGTCAGATACGCAGTATTTT; abundance: -; d_gene: -; j_gene: TRBJ2-3; v_gene: TRBV19
CDR3aa: CAWQNRAGGNQPQHF; CDR3nt: TGTGCCTGGCAAAACAGGGCTGGAGGCAATCAGCCCCAGCATTTT; abundance: -; d_gene: -; j_gene: TRBJ1-5; v_gene: TRBV30
CDR3aa: CASSSGQANYGYTF; CDR3nt: TGCGCCAGCAGCTCGGGCCAAGCTAACTATGGCTACACCTTC; abundance: -; d_gene: -; j_gene: TRBJ1-2; v_gene: TRBV5-1
CDR3aa: CASSLAGWDTEAFF; CDR3nt: TGTGCCAGCAGCTTAGCAGGGTGGGACACTGAAGCTTTCTTT; abundance: -; d_gene: -; j_gene: TRBJ1-1; v_gene: TRBV7-2
CDR3aa: CATSRDRQGAGYTF; CDR3nt: TGTGCCACCAGCAGAGATCGACAGGGGGCCGGCTACACCTTC; abundance: -; d_gene: TRBD1; j_gene: TRBJ1-2; v_gene: TRBV15
CDR3aa: CASSYPGRNEQFF; CDR3nt: TGTGCCAGCAGTTACCCTGGAAGGAATGAGCAGTTCTTC; abundance: -; d_gene: -; j_gene: TRBJ2-1; v_gene: TRBV6-5
CDR3aa: CAISDGDRGNTEAFF; CDR3nt: TGTGCCATCAGTGACGGGGACAGGGGGAACACTGAAGCTTTCTTT; abundance: -; d_gene: TRBD1; j_gene: TRBJ1-1; v_gene: TRBV10-3
CDR3aa: CANRVSDTGELFF; CDR3nt: TGTGCCAACAGGGTTTCGGACACCGGGGAGCTGTTTTTT; abundance: few; d_gene: -; j_gene: TRBJ2-2; v_gene: TRBV10-3
CDR3aa: CASSQGQGLNQPQHF; CDR3nt: TGTGCCAGCAGCCAAGGACAGGGACTCAATCAGCCCCAGCATTTT; abundance: -; d_gene: TRBD1; j_gene: TRBJ1-5; v_gene: TRBV14
CDR3aa: CASSLGRGRVSEQYF; CDR3nt: TGTGCCAGCAGCTTAGGTCGCGGGAGGGTGAGCGAGCAGTACTTC; abundance: few; d_gene: TRBD2; j_gene: TRBJ2-7; v_gene: TRBV13
CDR3aa: CSVAEKQTQYF; CDR3nt: TGCAGCGTTGCGGAGAAGCAGACCCAGTACTTC; abundance: -; d_gene: -; j_gene: TRBJ2-5; v_gene: TRBV29-1
CDR3aa: CASSTSHEDGYTF; CDR3nt: TGTGCCAGCAGTACATCACACGAAGATGGCTACACCTTC; abundance: -; d_gene: -; j_gene: TRBJ1-2; v_gene: TRBV4-2
CDR3aa: CASRPGGSYNEQFF; CDR3nt: TGTGCCAGCAGACCAGGGGGCTCCTACAATGAGCAGTTCTTC; abundance: -; d_gene: TRBD1; j_gene: TRBJ2-1; v_gene: TRBV6-1
CDR3aa: CASSVDGDTQYF; CDR3nt: TGTGCCAGCAGCGTAGATGGAGATACGCAGTATTTT; abundance: -; d_gene: -; j_gene: TRBJ2-3; v_gene: TRBV9